This TCR beta chain was recovered during a study of blood T cells in healthy people across ages. The second PCR ran about 6 to 11 cycles with a sample-barcoded 5' primer and J-beta primers. TCRdb reprocessed the 5' RACE reads via MiXCR and lists one record per CDR3 protein. Among around 800,000 distinct CDR3 sequences listed, roughly 46% were seen once. The CDR3 loop spans 12 amino acids. The germline gives CDR1 SQVTM, CDR2 ANQGSEA. The ends were cut back, 2 bases at V and 1 base at J, with 3 bases in the middle. The material sequenced was blood. This sequence was found in a man older than 75 in good health. The chain joins TRBV29-1 to TRBJ2-1; D call uncertain. The CDR3 protein is CSVELSYNEQFF. CDR3 DNA sequence: TGCAGCGTTGAACTATCCTACAATGAGCAGTTCTTC.